This T cell receptor beta chain was documented in a study of T cell responses to AZD1222 COVID-19 vaccine. As for the study in general: Doses given second, at about 4 or about 12 weeks, were pooled.

Some clones are missing from TCRdb's copy, which holds only in-frame ones; the method was immunoSEQ multiplex PCR. The sample records about 140,000 clones, roughly 92% being singletons. The CDR3 is 16 residues long. Trimming at V came to 5 bases and at J to 8 bases, leaving 16 bases not matched to a gene. Germline V gives CDR1 LNHNV, CDR2 YYDKDF (reference sequence). The sequence was obtained from an adult in good health. The chain recombines TRBV15 with TRBJ1-2; 8 bases are a match to TRBD1. Sample: peripheral blood, taken on day 0 of AZD1222 vaccination. CDR3: CATSALRGPVDGGYTF. Here the CDR3 DNA reads TGTGCCACCAGCGCCCTCAGGGGGCCCGTCGACGGCGGCTACACCTTC. Variable domain in full (rest from reference TRBV15 and TRBJ1-2): DAMVIQNPRYQVTQFGKPVTLSCSQTLNHNVMYWYQQKSSQAPKLLFHYYDKDFNNEADTPDNFQSRRPNTSFCFLDIRSPGLGDTAMYLCATSALRGPVDGGYTFGSGTRLTVV.